This T cell receptor (beta chain) emerged from a study of early T cells in non-severe SARS-CoV-2 infection. Background on the study: Whole-blood bulk RNA, unsorted, was sequenced, and chains were unpaired.

At least ten counts were recorded for this clonotype. The antigen is unknown. Study findings and constraints: Matching against VDJdb likely underestimated virus-specific expansions, favoring anti-spike CD8.

Molecules of cDNA were individually given unique molecular identifiers that were attached to them. MiXCR, run by TCRdb on the 5' RACE reads, gives a single entry per CDR3 protein. The profile shows 50,000 to 70,000 distinct CDR3 sequences, about 9.1% of them singletons. Trimming removed 5 bases from V and 2 bases from J, with 14 bases in between. The CDR3 sequence is 15 residues long. Germline V gene sequence: CDR1 SEHNR, CDR2 FQNEAQ (reference sequence). The sequencing input was whole blood. The TCR was taken from an adult who was a healthcare worker with PCR-confirmed SARS-CoV-2 infection or an uninfected control (not recorded which). The gene calls are TRBV7-9 and TRBJ2-3, with D tentatively TRBD2 (5 bases). In nucleotides, the CDR3 is TGTGCCAGCAGCCCTGGACTTTCCACCACAGATACGCAGTATTTT. Its protein is CASSPGLSTTDTQYF.